The 29 T cell receptor beta chains listed next were all sequenced from one sample in a study of tumor-infiltrating lymphocytes in primary liver carcinoma. RNA was extracted from whole blood without cell sorting, alongside germline DNA. The investigators made TCR beta cDNA from 500 ng total RNA, using a constant-region primer. For TCR beta, libraries were produced by three nested multiplex PCR rounds using slightly modified ARM-PCR. PCR rounds one and two used TRBV1-TRBV30 forward primers with a C-beta reverse primer for around 9 cycles each. TCRdb called the multiplex PCR reads again in MiXCR, with one record for every CDR3 protein. Of 320,000 or so distinct CDR3 sequences listed, less than 75% are singletons. Sequenced: peripheral blood. These receptors were collected from a man aged 40-55 years with primary liver carcinoma and hepatitis B virus infection.

Remarks on this clonotype: One end of the junction does not line up with germline, which may come from a read error. CDR3 loop: CANSQGYTDMQYF. The CDR3 bases are TGTGCCAACAGCCAAGGATACACAGATATGCAGTATTTT. The chain joins TRBV14 to TRBJ2-3; D remains ambiguous. The CDR3 loop spans 13 amino acids. Germline lookup yields CDR1 SGHDN and CDR2 FVKESK.

This clonotype has only one observation. Sequence at one end of the junction differs from germline and may be a read error. This chain links TRBV6-1 with TRBJ2-3; tentatively, D is TRBD1 (6 bases). Looked up from germline, CDR1 is MNHNS and CDR2 is SASEGT. The length of the CDR3 is 15 residues. DNA of the CDR3: TGTGCCAGCAGTGAGAGGGGTGGGGACACAGTTACGCAGTATTTT. Its translation is CASSERGGDTVTQYF.

This chain links TRBV5-5 with TRBJ2-7; the match to TRBD1 covers 8 bases. Germline trimming cut 4 bases from V and 1 base from J; bases unmatched to any gene: 7. CDR3 length: 15 amino acids. Germline CDR1 is SGHKS and CDR2 is YYEKEE (reference sequence). The CDR3 region is CASSGQGSSSYEQYF. The CDR3 DNA follows: TGTGCCAGCAGCGGACAGGGAAGTTCTTCCTACGAGCAGTACTTC. Filled out from reference TRBV5-5 and TRBJ2-7, the complete variable domain reads DAGVTQSPTHLIKTRGQQVTLRCSPISGHKSVSWYQQVLGQGPQFIFQYYEKEERGRGNFPDRFSARQFPNYSSELNVNALLLGDSALYLCASSGQGSSSYEQYFGPGTRLTVT.

The chain carries TRBV5-1 and TRBJ1-1; 12 nucleotides match TRBD1. V gave up 4 bases and J gave up 11 bases; unmatched junction bases: 9. The CDR3 spans 14 residues. CDR1 and CDR2 (germline): SGHRS, YFSETQ. This CDR3 is CASSLGQGARMAFF. For the CDR3, the DNA is TGCGCCAGCAGCCTGGGACAGGGGGCAAGAATGGCTTTCTTT.

The genes are TRBV5-5 and TRBJ2-7, with a weak D call TRBD2 (5 bases). The CDR3 extends over 14 amino acids. Germline V gives CDR1 SGHKS, CDR2 YYEKEE (reference sequence). Trimming removed 0 bases from V and 9 bases from J, with 16 bases in between. Written as DNA, the CDR3 is TGTGCCAGCAGCTTGGAACCGGGGTTCAGCGGGCAGTACTTC. It translates to CASSLEPGFSGQYF. Drawing the rest from reference TRBV5-5 and TRBJ2-7, the complete variable domain is DAGVTQSPTHLIKTRGQQVTLRCSPISGHKSVSWYQQVLGQGPQFIFQYYEKEERGRGNFPDRFSARQFPNYSSELNVNALLLGDSALYLCASSLEPGFSGQYFGPGTRLTVT.

Notes on this clonotype: One junction end disagrees with the germline gene, perhaps due to a read error. The chain uses TRBV6-1 and TRBJ2-7; D unresolved. The CDR3 extends over 16 amino acids. Germline V gene sequence: CDR1 MNHNS, CDR2 SASEGT. CDR3 nucleotide sequence: TGTACCAGCACTCCTAATCGAGCCCTAAGCTCCTACGAGCAGTACTTC. This codes for CTSTPNRALSSYEQYF.

This clonotype was seen only once. With a much larger clone just one base away, this may be a read error. The V and J genes are TRBV12-3 or TRBV12-4 and TRBJ2-2; perhaps D is TRBD1 or TRBD2 (5 bases each). This CDR3 spans 13 amino acids. In DNA, the CDR3 is TGTACCAGCAGTGCCTCAGGGAGAATAGAGCTGTTTTTT. Its protein product is CTSSASGRIELFF.

Comment on this clonotype: Given a much more abundant clone one base away, this may be a read error. The chain has TRBV6-2 or TRBV6-3 and TRBJ2-1, with D tentatively TRBD2 (5 bases). V was shortened by 6 bases and J by 1 base, with 16 bases between the two germline ends. The germline V gene has CDR1 MNHEY and CDR2 SVGEGT. The CDR3 is made up of 16 amino acids. This CDR3 reads CASRERAVDSYNEQFF. CDR3 coding DNA: TGTGCCAGCAGGGAACGAGCGGTTGATTCCTACAATGAGCAGTTCTTC.

The J gene is TRBJ2-7, the V gene TRBV11-2, with D hard to call. The CDR3 has 15 amino acids. Germline values: CDR1 SGHAT, CDR2 FQNNGV. Trimming shortened V by 2 bases and J by 3 bases, and 14 bases separated the two germline ends. CDR3 region: CASSLNSASHYEQYF. CDR3 in DNA: TGTGCCAGCAGCTTAAACTCGGCCAGCCACTACGAGCAGTACTTC.

For this clonotype: A much more abundant neighbour one base away suggests this may be a read error. V is TRBV4-1 and J is TRBJ1-2, with D tentatively TRBD1 (5 bases). Trimming cost V 0 bases and J 0 bases, with 14 bases left between them. The V gene's germline CDR1 is MGHRA and CDR2 YSYEKL. The CDR3 is made up of 17 amino acids. The CDR3 coding sequence is TGCGCCAGCAGCCAAGATATTCGACAGACAGCTAACTATGGCTACACCTTC. The encoded protein is CASSQDIRQTANYGYTF.

The J gene is TRBJ1-1, the V gene TRBV11-2; D is unclear. The CDR3 runs to 15 residues. Germline loops: CDR1 SGHAT, CDR2 FQNNGV. V was cut by 5 bases and J by 4 bases, with 17 bases left in between. This chain's CDR3 is CASSPQTRSITEAFF. The CDR3 nucleotides are TGTGCCAGCAGCCCTCAGACAAGGTCCATCACTGAAGCTTTCTTT.

Concerning this clonotype itself: At one of its ends the junction is not consistent with the germline gene, which may arise from a read error. This sequence joins TRBV28 and TRBJ2-7; D remains unclear. The CDR3 consists of 15 residues. The germline V gene encodes CDR1 MDHEN and CDR2 SYDVKM. DNA for the CDR3: TGTGCCAACAGTTTGGCGAGTATCAGCTCCTACGAGCAGTACTTC. This translates into CANSLASISSYEQYF.

Of note for this clonotype: A read error is possible here, since a much larger clone lies one base away. This chain links TRBV4-1 with TRBJ1-1, with a tentative D call TRBD1 (6 bases). Germline CDR1 and CDR2: MGHRA and YSYEKL. CDR3 length: 13 amino acids. The CDR3 loop is CGSSQPRGTEAFF. In DNA form, the CDR3 reads TGCGGCAGCAGCCAGCCCAGGGGCACTGAAGCTTTCTTT.

Comment on this clonotype: Given a much more abundant clone one base away, this may be a read error. The chain links TRBV29-1 to TRBJ1-2; D possibly corresponds to TRBD1 (6 bases). V was shortened by 4 bases and J by 0 bases, with 12 bases between the two germline ends. CDR1 SQVTM and CDR2 ANQGSEA come from the germline V gene. The CDR3 covers 14 residues. CDR3 sequence (DNA): TGCAGCGTTGGTCAGGACAGTTCTAACTATGGCTACACCTTC. Translating gives CSVGQDSSNYGYTF.

To note about this clonotype: A much larger clone is a single base away; this may be a read error. V usage is TRBV10-3 and J usage is TRBJ1-2; TRBD1 might be the D (6 bases). CDR1 is ENHRY and CDR2 is SYGVKD in the germline V gene. The CDR3 is 13 amino acids. In nucleotides, the CDR3 is TGTGCCAACAGTGAAGGGACACTCTATGGCTACACCTTC. Translation: CANSEGTLYGYTF.

This clonotype was found a few times. A read error may explain this, as a much larger clone is one base away. It is likely a read error, because the conserved phenylalanine at the end of the CDR3 is missing. The chain joins TRBV29-1 to TRBJ2-7; D call uncertain. The CDR3 length is 18 residues. Deletions cut 5 bases from V and 0 bases from J, with 26 bases between. Germline V gene sequence: CDR1 SQVTM, CDR2 ANQGSEA. CDR3 coding DNA: TGCAGCGTTCCGTCGAGGAAGTCTGGGCATCCAAGCTCCTACGAGCAGTACCTC. It yields the protein CSVPSRKSGHPSSYEQYL.

This clonotype was counted a few times. The rearrangement uses TRBV10-3 and TRBJ1-4; 7 positions match TRBD1. CDR1 is ENHRY, CDR2 SYGVKD, per germline. V trimming: 5 bases; J trimming: 8 bases; junction bases outside the gene matches: 8. The CDR3 consists of 14 residues. The CDR3 spells CAISTGEAGEKLFF. The CDR3 region has the DNA TGTGCCATCAGTACAGGGGAGGCGGGCGAAAAACTGTTTTTT.

On this clonotype itself: A single base separates this from a much larger clone, so it may be a read error. V usage is TRBV6-1 and J usage is TRBJ2-4; maybe TRBD2 (6 bases). The CDR3 has 18 residues. Germline V gene lookup returns CDR1 MNHNS and CDR2 SASEGT. CDR3 region: CASSRAMVGGTAKNNQYF. In DNA form, the CDR3 reads TGTGCCAGCAGTCGCGCTATGGTTGGAGGGACGGCCAAAAACAATCAGTACTTC.

A note on this clonotype: The conserved phenylalanine or tryptophan is not found at the CDR3 terminus, so this likely reflects a read error. No DNA is shown, since the ends of the CDR3 on it are uncertain; the CDR3 is the one TCRdb lists. The rearrangement joins TRBV11-3 to TRBJ2-7; TRBD1, the D gene given by the table, was not confirmed from the DNA. Per germline, CDR1 SGHNT and CDR2 YENEEA. The CDR3 numbers 15 amino acids, ends counted. CDR3 residues: CARALNSGGQDEQHI.

Regarding this clonotype: The junction departs from germline at one end; a sequencing error may be responsible. This chain joins TRBV6-1 and TRBJ1-1, with 7 bases identical to TRBD1. The CDR3 consists of 16 residues. The V gene's germline CDR1 is MNHNS and CDR2 SASEGT. The CDR3, as DNA: TGTGTCAGCAGGAAAGGGACAGTCCCAATGAACACTGAAGCTTTCTTT. It translates to CVSRKGTVPMNTEAFF.

For this clonotype: It may be a read error: a sequence one base away is much more abundant. This sequence joins TRBV6-1 and TRBJ2-5; tentative D call: TRBD2 (5 bases). Germline assignment: CDR1 MNHNS and CDR2 SASEGT. CDR3 size: 14 residues. The CDR3 DNA follows: TGTGCCAGCAATGAATCGAGCGGAGGCGAGACCCAGTACTTC. Translating it yields CASNESSGGETQYF.

About this clonotype: At one end, the junction sequence differs from germline, possibly due to a read error. The chain carries TRBV10-2 and TRBJ1-1; D remains ambiguous. The germline CDR1 and CDR2 sequences are WSHSY and SAAADI. CDR3 length equals 13 residues. CDR3 DNA sequence: TGCGCCGGCAGTGAGACCCCCTCCATGGCGGATCACTTT. Translation gives CAGSETPSMADHF.

On this clonotype: A clone one base away is much larger, so this may be a read error. This chain uses TRBV6-5 with TRBJ2-3; D remains unclear. Germline V gene lookup returns CDR1 MNHEY and CDR2 SVGAGI. The CDR3 covers 13 residues. The CDR3 region has the DNA TGTGTCAGCAGTTACTTCGGTGCACATACGCAGTATTTT. Its protein product is CVSSYFGAHTQYF.

There are many counts of this clonotype. CDR3 sequence (DNA): TGTGCCAGCAGCCCCCCGGGACTAGCGGGAGTGGAGCAGTACTTC. This sequence encodes CASSPPGLAGVEQYF. The chain uses TRBV6-5 and TRBJ2-7; the match to TRBD2 covers 14 bases. V lost 6 bases, J lost 7 bases, and 8 bases stayed unmatched. The CDR3 consists of 15 residues. CDR1 is MNHEY, CDR2 SVGAGI, per germline.

In its sample, this clonotype was seen once. At one boundary the junction diverges from the germline segment, which might be a read error. The V gene is TRBV29-1, the J gene TRBJ2-2; D might be TRBD1 (8 bases). CDR3 length equals 15 residues. CDR1 is SQVTM, CDR2 ANQGSEA, per germline. CDR3 region: CSVASGQGSTGELLF. The CDR3 nucleotides are TGCAGCGTCGCTAGCGGACAGGGATCAACCGGGGAGCTGCTTTTT.

Concerning this clonotype itself: The CDR3 ends on some other residue instead of the conserved phenylalanine or tryptophan, so this is likely a read error. The V call is TRBV11-2, the J call TRBJ2-2; D not resolved. V lost 3 bases to trimming and J lost 5 bases, with 13 bases between them. Germline V lookup: CDR1 SGHAT, CDR2 FQNNGV. CDR3 size: 15 residues. CDR3 DNA: TGTGCCAGCAGCTTTGAGCAGACTTCAACCGGGGAGCTGTTTTTG. It codes for CASSFEQTSTGELFL.

Remarks on this clonotype: One end of the junction does not line up with germline, which may come from a read error. V gene TRBV6-6 combines with J gene TRBJ1-5, with 9 bases lining up with TRBD1. The germline V gene encodes CDR1 MNHNY and CDR2 SVGAGI (reference sequence). The CDR3 is made up of 14 amino acids. DNA of the CDR3: TGTGTCAGCAGGGACAGGGCCATCAATCAGCCCCAGCATTTT. Translation gives CVSRDRAINQPQHF.

On this clonotype: The CDR3 does not close with the conserved phenylalanine or tryptophan, likely indicating a read error. The limits of the CDR3 on the DNA are not certain, so only TCRdb's listed CDR3 is given. The chain recombines TRBV11-2 with TRBJ1-1; TRBD1, the table's D call, lacks a check against the DNA. The CDR3 has 14 amino acids, counting both end residues. Germline CDR1 is SGHAT and CDR2 is FQNNGV. The CDR3 loop reads CASSYGQGYTETFL.

This clonotype appeared a single time. J is TRBJ2-7 and V is TRBV11-2; TRBD1 or TRBD2 may be the D gene (5 bases each). The CDR3 has 13 residues. Germline values: CDR1 SGHAT, CDR2 FQNNGV. Between the trimmed V and J ends, which lost 5 bases and 7 bases, there was a span of 15 bases. The CDR3 is CASSLGDHREQYF. The CDR3 DNA sequence: TGTGCCAGCAGCCTTGGGGACCATAGGGAGCAGTACTTC. The full variable domain, in which reference TRBV11-2 and TRBJ2-7 provide the parts outside the CDR3, is EAGVAQSPRYKIIEKRQSVAFWCNPISGHATLYWYQQILGQGPKLLIQFQNNGVVDDSQLPKDRFSAERLKGVDSTLKIQPAKLEDSAVYLCASSLGDHREQYFGPGTRLTVT.